This TCR beta chain was recovered during a study of cytomegalovirus exposure and HLA in healthy donors. Both 60 Vbeta primers and 13 Jbeta primers went into the PCR. Method: immunoSEQ multiplex PCR; TCRdb's copy keeps in-frame clones and lacks some. The data hold 90,000 to 120,000 clones, with 77% observed a single time. Material for sequencing was PBMCs. This TCR was sampled from a male donor in good health and CMV-seronegative.

The CDR3 loop reads CASKSRSYEQYF. The CDR3 nucleotides are TGTGCCAGCAAATCCAGGTCCTACGAGCAGTACTTC. The chain is built from TRBV6-1 and TRBJ2-7, with D unclear. V shed 7 bases and J shed 1 base, with 8 bases lying between them. This CDR3 region has 12 residues. Germline V gene data show CDR1 as MNHNS and CDR2 as SASEGT.